This is a list of T cell receptor beta chains from one sample in a study of blood T cell repertoires in COVID-19. The repertoire was sequenced with immunoSEQ multiplex PCR; TCRdb's copy has only in-frame clones and lacks some. The sample shows roughly 69,000 clones, around 87% of them seen only once. Source material: peripheral blood. The receptors come from a man aged 50 or older with active COVID-19. CDR3s include the opening cysteine and the closing phenylalanine or tryptophan. A D gene is named only where the DNA matches it firmly. Clone size is stated in some rows and not others, as once, few, many or a class when expanded.

D	J	size	V	DNA	CDR3
.	TRBJ2-7	.	TRBV7-6	TGTGCCAGCAGTCCTCGGGGAACTGAGCAGTACTTC	CASSPRGTEQYF
TRBD1	TRBJ2-7	.	TRBV6-2/TRBV6-3	TGTGCCAGCAGTTCACCCGGGACAGTGAGCTCCTACGAGCAGTACTTC	CASSSPGTVSSYEQYF
TRBD1	TRBJ1-1	.	TRBV19	TGTGCCAGTACCCGGACAGGGCATTACACTGAAGCTTTCTTT	CASTRTGHYTEAFF
.	TRBJ2-7	.	TRBV5-1	TGCGCCAGCAGCTTTTGGGCAGAAGGCTCCTACGAGCAGTACTTC	CASSFWAEGSYEQYF
TRBD1	TRBJ2-7	.	TRBV3-1/TRBV3-2	TGTGCCAGCAGCCATGAACGGACAGGGAGCTACGAGCAGTACTTC	CASSHERTGSYEQYF
.	TRBJ1-1	.	TRBV5-6	TGTGCCAGCAGCTTGCCGACGGGTATGAACACTGAAGCTTTCTTT	CASSLPTGMNTEAFF
.	TRBJ2-3	.	TRBV18	TGTGCCAGCTCACTCAACCGGGGTCTCAGATCCACAGATACGCAGTATTTT	CASSLNRGLRSTDTQYF
.	TRBJ1-1	.	TRBV28	TGTGCCAGCACCGGAGGAGATTCTGGCACTGAAGCTTTCTTT	CASTGGDSGTEAFF
.	TRBJ1-5	.	TRBV4-1	TGCGCCAGCAGCCAAGAAGGCGGTCCTTACCAGCCCCAGCATTTT	CASSQEGGPYQPQHF
TRBD1	TRBJ2-1	.	TRBV15	TGTGCCACCAGCAGGGGGGCGGACAGGGAAAATAACAATGAGCAGTTCTTC	CATSRGADRENNNEQFF
TRBD1	TRBJ1-1	.	TRBV28	TGTGCCAGCAGGCCTGGGACAGGGGTGGTCACTGAAGCTTTCTTT	CASRPGTGVVTEAFF
.	TRBJ1-4	once	TRBV6-1	.	CASSEFFGSFEKLFF
TRBD2	TRBJ2-6	once	TRBV6-1	TGTGCCAGCAGTGGACTAGCGGGGGCTGGGGCCAACGTCCTGACTTTC	CASSGLAGAGANVLTF
TRBD1	TRBJ2-1	.	TRBV6-5	TGTGCCAGCAGTTCCCAGGGGGCAACAACCTACAATGAGCAGTTCTTC	CASSSQGATTYNEQFF
TRBD2	TRBJ2-5	.	TRBV28	TGTGCCAGCAGTTTTGGGCGGGAGTGGGAGACCCAGTACTTC	CASSFGREWETQYF